This T cell receptor (beta chain) was documented in a study of T cell responses to AZD1222 COVID-19 vaccine. The CDR3 runs to 17 residues. The V gene's germline CDR1 is LGHNA and CDR2 YNFKEQ. Produced via immunoSEQ multiplex PCR; TCRdb's table is partial and in-frame only. Among approximately 76,000 clones listed, 75% to 95% were seen once. To note about this clone: The junction and the germline gene differ at one end; a read error may be behind it.

The gene calls are TRBV4-2 and TRBJ1-3, with TRBD1 as a possible D gene (6 bases). The sequencing used peripheral blood, collected on day 0 of MenACWY control vaccination. The clonotype comes from an adult in good health. In nucleotides, the CDR3 is TGTGCCAGCAGCCACGCATGGGGGGGGGCGAATGGAGACACCATATATTTT. This encodes CASSHAWGGANGDTIYF.